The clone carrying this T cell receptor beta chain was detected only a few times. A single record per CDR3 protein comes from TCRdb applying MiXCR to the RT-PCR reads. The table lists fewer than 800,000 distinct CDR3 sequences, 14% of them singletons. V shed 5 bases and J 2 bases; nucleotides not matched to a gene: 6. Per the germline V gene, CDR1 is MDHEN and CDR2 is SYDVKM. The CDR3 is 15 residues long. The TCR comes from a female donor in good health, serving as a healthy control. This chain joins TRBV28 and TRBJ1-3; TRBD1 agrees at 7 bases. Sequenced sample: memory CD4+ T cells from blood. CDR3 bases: TGTGCCAGCAGTATAACAGGGGATCCTGGAAACACCATATATTTT. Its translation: CASSITGDPGNTIYF.